The present TCR beta chain was sequenced within a study of blood T cell repertoires in COVID-19. Study summary: Samples taken during acute and convalescent COVID-19 were collected in the United States, Italy and Spain. T cells, B-cell-depleted T cells, or PBMCs provided the cDNA or gDNA that served as material.

Original analysis: Amplification of reference gene primers provided the estimated nucleated cell counts. Only in-frame clones appear in the TCRdb table, and some are missing; sequencing was by immunoSEQ multiplex PCR. For V, J and clone size, that table is used; D and trimming come from the DNA. The sample yields roughly 250,000 clones, about 85% seen once. This CDR3 is built from 15 residues. The germline CDR1 and CDR2 sequences are MNHEY and SMNVEV (reference sequence). Losses at the gene ends were 2 bases for V and 5 bases for J; bases not matched to a gene: 4. The chain combines TRBV27 with TRBJ2-5; the match to TRBD2 covers 11 bases. Sequencing was carried out using peripheral blood. The sequence was collected from a human donor with COVID-19, enrolled during active disease. The donor label of this sample is uncertain. CDR3 sequence: CASSLQLAGVETQYF. The CDR3 nucleotides are TGTGCCAGCAGTTTACAACTAGCGGGAGTTGAGACCCAGTACTTC.